Listed here are 6 T cell receptor beta chains from one sample, sequenced in a study of a mutant IDH1 vaccine in newly diagnosed glioma. Time point in this sample: week 35, safety follow-up. Doses of 300 ug of mutant IDH1 20-mer peptide were given with topical imiquimod. Their cognate antigens are unknown. Some clones are missing from TCRdb's copy, which holds only in-frame ones; the method was immunoSEQ multiplex PCR. The profile shows around 31,000 clones, approximately 80% of them singletons. The sequencing used PBMCs, collected from a glioma patient whose treatment included an IDH1 peptide vaccine. The source is a young man with glioma.

The chain is built from TRBV6-5 and TRBJ1-2; 7 nucleotides match TRBD1. J was trimmed by 8 bases and V by 6 bases; bases with no gene match: 9. The CDR3 covers 13 residues. Germline assignment: CDR1 MNHEY and CDR2 SVGAGI. CDR3 residues: CASSADRAYGYTF. CDR3 DNA sequence: TGTGCCAGCAGCGCAGACAGGGCTTACGGCTACACCTTC.

CDR3 sequence: CASRQPGGTDTQYF. The CDR3 DNA is TGTGCCAGCAGGCAACCAGGGGGCACAGATACGCAGTATTTT. This sequence joins TRBV6-5 and TRBJ2-3; perhaps TRBD1 as D (6 bases). Germline CDR1 reads MNHEY; CDR2 reads SVGAGI. The V end was cut by 6 bases, the J end by 1 base, with 11 bases between. The CDR3 covers 14 residues.

The V call is TRBV7-9, the J call TRBJ1-1, with 9 bases matching TRBD1. Looked up from germline, CDR1 is SEHNR and CDR2 is FQNEAQ (reference sequence). Trimming at V came to 3 bases and at J to 4 bases, leaving 0 bases not matched to a gene. The CDR3 runs 13 residues. In nucleotides, the CDR3 is TGTGCCAGCAGCTTGGACAGGGGCACTGAAGCTTTCTTT. Its translation is CASSLDRGTEAFF.

V is TRBV7-2 and J is TRBJ2-7, with TRBD1 matching 9 bases. Germline CDR1 reads SGHTA; CDR2 reads FQGNSA. The CDR3 sequence is 13 residues long. Trimming at V came to 4 bases and at J to 7 bases, leaving 5 bases not matched to a gene. CDR3 DNA: TGTGCCAGCAGCTCGGACAGGGGACGGGAGCAGTACTTC. It translates to CASSSDRGREQYF.

The chain joins TRBV4-1 to TRBJ2-5, with a weak D call TRBD1 (5 bases). Per the germline V gene, CDR1 is MGHRA and CDR2 is YSYEKL. The CDR3 is 15 residues long. V was cut by 1 base and J by 2 bases, with 11 bases left in between. Here the CDR3 DNA reads TGCGCCAGCAGCCAAGTAAGCAGGGAACAAGAGACCCAGTACTTC. Amino acid sequence: CASSQVSREQETQYF.

The chain links TRBV30 to TRBJ1-3, with unresolved D. This CDR3 region has 12 residues. Trimming left V 3 bases short and J 0 bases short, with 3 bases between. Germline V gene sequence: CDR1 GTSNPN, CDR2 SVGIG (reference sequence). Here the CDR3 reads CAWRSSGNTIYF. CDR3 sequence (DNA): TGTGCCTGGAGAAGCTCTGGAAACACCATATATTTT.